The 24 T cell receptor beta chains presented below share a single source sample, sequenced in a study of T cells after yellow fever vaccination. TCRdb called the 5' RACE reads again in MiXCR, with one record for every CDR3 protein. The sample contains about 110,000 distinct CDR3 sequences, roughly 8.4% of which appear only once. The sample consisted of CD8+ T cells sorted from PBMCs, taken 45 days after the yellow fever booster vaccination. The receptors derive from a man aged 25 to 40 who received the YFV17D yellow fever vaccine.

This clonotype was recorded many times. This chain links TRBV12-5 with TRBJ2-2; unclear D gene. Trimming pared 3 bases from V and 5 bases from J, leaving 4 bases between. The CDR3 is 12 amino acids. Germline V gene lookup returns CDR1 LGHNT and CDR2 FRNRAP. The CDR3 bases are TGTGCTAGTGGTTTTCCGACCGGGGAGCTGTTTTTT. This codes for CASGFPTGELFF.

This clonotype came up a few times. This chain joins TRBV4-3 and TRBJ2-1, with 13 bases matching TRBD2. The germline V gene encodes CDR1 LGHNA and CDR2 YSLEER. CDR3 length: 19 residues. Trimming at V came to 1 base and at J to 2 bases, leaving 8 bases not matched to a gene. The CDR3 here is CASSQAGLAGELTYNEQFF. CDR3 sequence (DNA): TGCGCCAGCAGCCAAGCTGGACTAGCGGGAGAGCTCACCTACAATGAGCAGTTCTTC.

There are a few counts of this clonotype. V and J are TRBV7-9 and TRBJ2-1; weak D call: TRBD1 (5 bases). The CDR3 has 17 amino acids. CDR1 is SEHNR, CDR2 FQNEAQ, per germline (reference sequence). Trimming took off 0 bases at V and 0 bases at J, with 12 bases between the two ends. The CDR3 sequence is CASSLAQLTDSYNEQFF. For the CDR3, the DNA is TGTGCCAGCAGCTTAGCGCAGTTGACAGACTCCTACAATGAGCAGTTCTTC.

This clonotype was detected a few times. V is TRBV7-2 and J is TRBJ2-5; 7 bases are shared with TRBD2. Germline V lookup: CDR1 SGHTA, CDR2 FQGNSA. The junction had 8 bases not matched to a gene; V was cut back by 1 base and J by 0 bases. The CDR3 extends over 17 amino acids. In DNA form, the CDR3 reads TGTGCCAGCAGCTTAGTCGCGCTAGCGGCGTACCAAGAGACCCAGTACTTC. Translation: CASSLVALAAYQETQYF.

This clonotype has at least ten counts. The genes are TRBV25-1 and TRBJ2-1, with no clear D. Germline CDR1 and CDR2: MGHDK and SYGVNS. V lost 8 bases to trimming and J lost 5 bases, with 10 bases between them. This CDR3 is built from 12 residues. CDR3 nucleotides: TGTGCCAGCCGACGTCCGAACAATGAGCAGTTCTTC. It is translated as CASRRPNNEQFF.

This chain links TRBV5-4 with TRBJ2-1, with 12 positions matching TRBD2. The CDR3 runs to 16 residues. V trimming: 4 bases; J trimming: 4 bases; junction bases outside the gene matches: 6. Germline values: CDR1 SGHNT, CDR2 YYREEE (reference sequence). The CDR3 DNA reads TGTGCCAGCAGCCAGACTAGCGGGAGAGGATACAATGAGCAGTTCTTC. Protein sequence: CASSQTSGRGYNEQFF.

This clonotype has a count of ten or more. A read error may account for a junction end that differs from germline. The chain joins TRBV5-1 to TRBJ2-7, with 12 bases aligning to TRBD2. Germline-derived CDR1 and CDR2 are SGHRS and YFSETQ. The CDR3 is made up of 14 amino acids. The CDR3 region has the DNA TGTGCCAGCAGTTCGGGACTAGCGGGTGACGAGCAGTACTTC. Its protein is CASSSGLAGDEQYF.

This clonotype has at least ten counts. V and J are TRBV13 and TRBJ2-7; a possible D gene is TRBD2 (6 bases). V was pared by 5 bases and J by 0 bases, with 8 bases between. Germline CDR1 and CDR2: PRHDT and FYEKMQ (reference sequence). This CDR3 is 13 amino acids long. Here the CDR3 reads CASSTGSSYEQYF. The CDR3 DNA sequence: TGTGCCAGCAGCACCGGGAGCTCCTACGAGCAGTACTTC.

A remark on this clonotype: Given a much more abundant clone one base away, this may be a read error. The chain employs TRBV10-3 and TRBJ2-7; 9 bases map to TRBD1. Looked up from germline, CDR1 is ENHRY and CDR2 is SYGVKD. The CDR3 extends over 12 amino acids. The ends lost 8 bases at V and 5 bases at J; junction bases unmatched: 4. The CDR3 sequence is CAIQTGGNEQYF. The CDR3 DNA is TGTGCCATCCAGACAGGGGGGAACGAGCAGTACTTC.

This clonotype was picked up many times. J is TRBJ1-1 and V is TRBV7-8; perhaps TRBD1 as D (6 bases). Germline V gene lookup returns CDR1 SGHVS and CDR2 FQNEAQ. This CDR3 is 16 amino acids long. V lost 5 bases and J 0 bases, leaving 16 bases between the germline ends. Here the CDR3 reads CASSPGAPLMNTEAFF. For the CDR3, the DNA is TGTGCCAGCAGCCCAGGGGCCCCGTTGATGAACACTGAAGCTTTCTTT.

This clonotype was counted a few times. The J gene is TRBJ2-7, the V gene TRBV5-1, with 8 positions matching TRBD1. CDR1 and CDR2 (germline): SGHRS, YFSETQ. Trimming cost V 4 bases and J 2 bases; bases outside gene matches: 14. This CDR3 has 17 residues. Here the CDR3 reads CASSPKQGATLTYEQYF. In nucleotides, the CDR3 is TGCGCCAGCAGCCCCAAGCAGGGGGCCACCCTCACCTACGAGCAGTACTTC. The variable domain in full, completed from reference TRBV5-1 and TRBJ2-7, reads KAGVTQTPRYLIKTRGQQVTLSCSPISGHRSVSWYQQTPGQGLQFLFEYFSETQRNKGNFPGRFSGRQFSNSRSEMNVSTLELGDSALYLCASSPKQGATLTYEQYFGPGTRLTVT.

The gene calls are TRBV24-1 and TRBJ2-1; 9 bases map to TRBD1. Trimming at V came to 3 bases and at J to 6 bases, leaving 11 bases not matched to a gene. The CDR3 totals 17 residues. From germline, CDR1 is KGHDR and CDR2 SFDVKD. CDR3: CATSDTGQGKVTNEQFF. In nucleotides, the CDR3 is TGTGCCACCAGTGATACGGGACAGGGAAAGGTCACCAATGAGCAGTTCTTC.

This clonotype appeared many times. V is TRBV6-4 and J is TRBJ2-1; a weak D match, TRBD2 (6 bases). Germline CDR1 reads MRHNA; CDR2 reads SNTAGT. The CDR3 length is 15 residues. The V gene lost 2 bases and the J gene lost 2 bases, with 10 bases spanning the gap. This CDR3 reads CASSDGSGPYNEQFF. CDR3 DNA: TGTGCCAGCAGTGACGGTAGCGGCCCCTACAATGAGCAGTTCTTC.

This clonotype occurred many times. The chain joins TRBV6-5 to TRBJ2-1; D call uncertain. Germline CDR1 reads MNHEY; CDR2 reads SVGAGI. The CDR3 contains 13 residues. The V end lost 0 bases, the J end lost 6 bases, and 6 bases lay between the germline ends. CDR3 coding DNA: TGTGCCAGCAGTTACTCCGACGGCAATGAGCAGTTCTTC. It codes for CASSYSDGNEQFF.

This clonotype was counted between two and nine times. The DNA of the CDR3 is TGTGCCAGCAGCTTACACCGCGAACTAGCGGGAGTTTCCTACAATGAGCAGTTCTTC. Protein product: CASSLHRELAGVSYNEQFF. The V and J genes are TRBV11-2 and TRBJ2-1; 11 bases match TRBD2. V lost 2 bases and J lost 1; bases outside the gene matches: 10. The CDR3 is 19 amino acids. The germline V gene has CDR1 SGHAT and CDR2 FQNNGV.

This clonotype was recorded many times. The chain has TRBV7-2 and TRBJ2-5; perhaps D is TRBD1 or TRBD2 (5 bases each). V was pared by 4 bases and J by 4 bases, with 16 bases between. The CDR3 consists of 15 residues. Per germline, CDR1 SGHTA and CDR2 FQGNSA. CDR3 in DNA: TGTGCCAGCAGCTCTTCAGGACATGGACTAGAGACCCAGTACTTC. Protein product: CASSSSGHGLETQYF.

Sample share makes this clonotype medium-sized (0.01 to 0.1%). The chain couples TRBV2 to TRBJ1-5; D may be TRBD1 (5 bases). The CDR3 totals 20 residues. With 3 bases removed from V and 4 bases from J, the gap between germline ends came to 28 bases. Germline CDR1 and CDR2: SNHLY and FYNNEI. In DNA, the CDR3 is TGTGCCAGCAGTGATGTGGCAGGACAAATTTTCGCCCTGGGGAATCAGCCCCAGCATTTT. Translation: CASSDVAGQIFALGNQPQHF.

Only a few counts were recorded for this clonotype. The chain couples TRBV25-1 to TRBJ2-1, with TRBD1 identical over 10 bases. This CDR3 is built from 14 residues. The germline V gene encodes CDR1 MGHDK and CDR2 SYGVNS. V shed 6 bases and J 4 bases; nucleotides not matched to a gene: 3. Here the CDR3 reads CASRPGQGYNEQFF. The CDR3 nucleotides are TGTGCCAGCAGACCGGGACAGGGGTACAATGAGCAGTTCTTC.

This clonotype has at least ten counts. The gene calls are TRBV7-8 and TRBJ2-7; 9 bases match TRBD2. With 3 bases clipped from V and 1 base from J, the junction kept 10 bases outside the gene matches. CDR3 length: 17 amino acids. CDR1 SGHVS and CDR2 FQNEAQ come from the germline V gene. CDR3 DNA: TGTGCCAGCAGCTTTCCAACGGGTAGCGGGAGTTCCTACGAGCAGTACTTC. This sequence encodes CASSFPTGSGSSYEQYF.

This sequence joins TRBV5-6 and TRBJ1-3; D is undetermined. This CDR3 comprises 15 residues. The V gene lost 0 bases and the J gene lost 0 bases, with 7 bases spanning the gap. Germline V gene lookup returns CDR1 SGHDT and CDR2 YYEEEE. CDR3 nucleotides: TGTGCCAGCAGCTTGGCGTCATACTCTGGAAACACCATATATTTT. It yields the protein CASSLASYSGNTIYF.

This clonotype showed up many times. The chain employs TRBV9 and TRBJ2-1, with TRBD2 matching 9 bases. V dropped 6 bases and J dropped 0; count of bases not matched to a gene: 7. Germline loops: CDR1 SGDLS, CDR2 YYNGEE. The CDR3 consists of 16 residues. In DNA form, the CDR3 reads TGTGCCAGCAACTTGGCAGCGGGAGGCTCCTACAATGAGCAGTTCTTC. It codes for CASNLAAGGSYNEQFF.

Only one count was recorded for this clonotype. The CDR3: CASSVDVGYEQYF. CDR3 nucleotides: TGTGCCAGCAGCGTAGATGTTGGATACGAGCAGTACTTC. The V and J genes are TRBV9 and TRBJ2-7; D gene ambiguous. The length of the CDR3 is 13 residues. CDR1 is SGDLS, CDR2 YYNGEE, per germline. V was shortened by 0 bases and J by 4 bases, with 8 bases between the two germline ends.

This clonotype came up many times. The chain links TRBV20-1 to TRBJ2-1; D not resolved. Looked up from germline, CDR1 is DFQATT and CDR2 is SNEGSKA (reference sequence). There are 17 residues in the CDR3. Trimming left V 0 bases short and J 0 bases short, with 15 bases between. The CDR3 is CSARDLYFLSSYNEQFF. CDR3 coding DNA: TGCAGTGCTAGAGATCTGTACTTCTTGAGCTCCTACAATGAGCAGTTCTTC.

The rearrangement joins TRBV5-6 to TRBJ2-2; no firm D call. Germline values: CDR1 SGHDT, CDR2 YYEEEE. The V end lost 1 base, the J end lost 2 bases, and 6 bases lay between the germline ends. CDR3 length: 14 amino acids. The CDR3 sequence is CASSLSANTGELFF. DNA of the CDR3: TGTGCCAGCAGCTTGAGCGCCAACACCGGGGAGCTGTTTTTT.